Below are 32 T cell receptor beta chains sequenced from a single sample in a study of CD8 T cells in ankylosing spondylitis. Study-wide findings and caveats: Ankylosing spondylitis blood appeared to carry a characteristic TCR beta motif of seven to nine highly homologous variants.

A single record per CDR3 protein comes from TCRdb applying MiXCR to the 5' RACE reads. The data contain about 800,000 distinct CDR3 sequences, about an eighth of them singletons. For these TCRs, the target antigens are not known. Sequencing used blood, either unsorted or a sorted T cell fraction (not recorded which). These TCRs come from a male donor with ankylosing spondylitis.

Only a few counts were recorded for this clonotype. This rearrangement joins TRBV5-1 to TRBJ2-2; no firm D call. Germline V lookup: CDR1 SGHRS, CDR2 YFSETQ. The CDR3 is made up of 17 amino acids. Trimming left V 4 bases short and J 3 bases short, with 19 bases between. For the CDR3, the DNA is TGCGCCAGCAGCCCTTCCTCTTGGTCCGCCGACACCGGGGAGCTGTTTTTT. Encoded protein: CASSPSSWSADTGELFF.

This clonotype showed up many times. The chain couples TRBV20-1 to TRBJ2-1; D not resolved. The CDR3 is made up of 11 amino acids. Germline V CDR1 and CDR2: DFQATT, SNEGSKA (reference sequence). The V end lost 5 bases, the J end lost 4 bases, and 6 bases lay between the germline ends. The CDR3 DNA is TGCAGTGCTCTTCGGTACAATGAGCAGTTCTTC. Amino acids: CSALRYNEQFF.

The J gene is TRBJ1-1, the V gene TRBV7-2; D unclear. Trimming cost V 5 bases and J 0 bases, with 16 bases left between them. Looked up from germline, CDR1 is SGHTA and CDR2 is FQGNSA. The CDR3 contains 16 residues. CDR3 in amino acids: CASSPMVLAMNTEAFF. DNA of the CDR3: TGTGCCAGCAGCCCTATGGTCTTAGCCATGAACACTGAAGCTTTCTTT.

A note on this clonotype: A much more abundant neighbour one base away suggests this may be a read error. The chain combines TRBV7-9 with TRBJ1-5; D remains unclear. V lost 3 bases and J lost 2, with 8 bases in between. The CDR3 totals 14 residues. Germline CDR1 reads SEHNR; CDR2 reads FQNEAQ (reference sequence). The CDR3 coding sequence is TGTGCCAGCAGCTTCGGAGCGGGCAATCAGCCCCAGCATTTT. Protein product: CASSFGAGNQPQHF.

In this sample, this clonotype turned up a few times. The chain is built from TRBV18 and TRBJ1-5; 9 nucleotides line up with TRBD1. The germline gives CDR1 KGHSH, CDR2 LQKENI. Unmatched junction bases numbered 5, after V lost 6 bases and J lost 5 bases. The CDR3 runs to 14 residues. The CDR3 here is CASSDRGEDQPQHF. In DNA, the CDR3 is TGTGCCAGCTCGGACAGGGGTGAGGATCAGCCCCAGCATTTT.

This clonotype was seen only a few times. The chain combines TRBV7-8 with TRBJ2-2; a possible D gene is TRBD1 (6 bases). CDR1 is SGHVS and CDR2 is FQNEAQ in the germline V gene. The CDR3 is 16 residues long. V lost 7 bases, J lost 2 bases, and 17 bases lay in between. The CDR3 region is CASNRRTVTNTGELFF. CDR3 nucleotides: TGTGCCAGCAACAGAAGGACAGTCACTAACACCGGGGAGCTGTTTTTT.

This clonotype was counted at least ten times. This sequence joins TRBV20-1 and TRBJ1-3; TRBD1 is a possible D gene (5 bases). The CDR3 covers 12 residues. CDR1 is DFQATT and CDR2 is SNEGSKA in the germline V gene (reference sequence). The ends were cut back, 5 bases at V and 2 bases at J, with 7 bases in the middle. DNA for the CDR3: TGCAGTGCTGGGGGGGCTGGAAACACCATATATTTT. It encodes CSAGGAGNTIYF.

The V gene is TRBV13, the J gene TRBJ2-5; D not resolved. V was pared by 5 bases and J by 5 bases, with 15 bases between. CDR1 is PRHDT, CDR2 FYEKMQ, per germline (reference sequence). This CDR3 has 14 residues. The CDR3 nucleotides are TGTGCCAGCAGCCGTACAGAAACCCAGGAGACCCAGTACTTC. Amino acid sequence: CASSRTETQETQYF.

This clonotype appeared a few times. The chain combines TRBV20-1 with TRBJ1-1; D is ambiguous. In germline, CDR1 is DFQATT, CDR2 SNEGSKA (reference sequence). The V gene lost 0 bases and the J gene lost 5 bases, with 7 bases spanning the gap. The CDR3 runs to 12 residues. The CDR3 region has the DNA TGCAGTGCTAGAGATAGCGTTACTGAAGCTTTCTTT. Translation gives CSARDSVTEAFF.

This clonotype showed up many times. This chain links TRBV20-1 with TRBJ2-5; D unclear. Germline V lookup: CDR1 DFQATT, CDR2 SNEGSKA (reference sequence). This CDR3 is built from 13 residues. The V end lost 3 bases, the J end lost 4 bases, and 12 bases lay between the germline ends. This chain's CDR3 is CSASWVPGETQYF. DNA of the CDR3: TGCAGTGCTAGCTGGGTCCCCGGAGAGACCCAGTACTTC.

This clonotype was recorded a few times. This sequence joins TRBV6-5 and TRBJ1-2; TRBD1 might be the D (5 bases). Germline V CDR1 and CDR2: MNHEY, SVGAGI. CDR3 length: 16 residues. Trimming pared 2 bases from V and 4 bases from J, leaving 17 bases between. The CDR3 nucleotides read TGTGCCAGCAGTTACGGGTCAGGGTCCCTTGGCTATGGCTACACCTTC. Protein: CASSYGSGSLGYGYTF.

The chain couples TRBV29-1 to TRBJ2-5; D gene unclear. V dropped 4 bases and J dropped 2 bases, with 11 bases sitting between them. The germline V gene encodes CDR1 SQVTM and CDR2 ANQGSEA. The CDR3 extends over 13 amino acids. CDR3 DNA sequence: TGCAGCGTTGCTTTCCAGAATCAAGAGACCCAGTACTTC. This encodes CSVAFQNQETQYF.

In this sample, this clonotype turned up a few times. The genes are TRBV12-3 or TRBV12-4 and TRBJ2-1; 11 nucleotides agree with TRBD2. The CDR3 spans 18 residues. After removal of 6 bases from V and 1 base from J, the junction contained 11 bases not matched to a gene. CDR3 sequence (DNA): TGTGCCAGCAGCATCCAACCGACTAGCGGGGTGTCCTACAATGAGCAGTTCTTC. This encodes CASSIQPTSGVSYNEQFF.

DNA for the CDR3: TGTGCCAGCAGCCTTCGTAGCGGCGAAGAGACCCAGTACTTC. This sequence encodes CASSLRSGEETQYF. The chain joins TRBV7-2 to TRBJ2-5, with D possibly matching TRBD2 (6 bases). V was shortened by 5 bases and J by 3 bases, with 13 bases between the two germline ends. The CDR3 is 14 amino acids. Germline V CDR1 and CDR2: SGHTA, FQGNSA.

The table lists this clonotype with many counts. V gene TRBV20-1 combines with J gene TRBJ2-3; TRBD2 aligns across 12 bases. V gave up 3 bases and J gave up 5 bases; unmatched junction bases: 15. This CDR3 has 18 residues. Germline lookup yields CDR1 DFQATT and CDR2 SNEGSKA (reference sequence). The CDR3 bases are TGCAGTGCTAGCCCTTCGATTTCTAGCGGGGGGGCAGGAGATACGCAGTATTTT. Encoded protein: CSASPSISSGGAGDTQYF.

The CDR3 protein is CATSRDLEQVEAFF. The CDR3, as DNA: TGTGCCACCAGCAGAGATTTGGAGCAGGTTGAAGCTTTCTTT. This chain connects TRBV15 to TRBJ1-1; no clear D. V lost 0 bases and J 7 bases, leaving 12 bases between the germline ends. The V gene's germline CDR1 is LNHNV and CDR2 YYDKDF (reference sequence). The CDR3 has 14 amino acids. Combining the CDR3 with reference TRBV15 and TRBJ1-1 gives the whole variable domain DAMVIQNPRYQVTQFGKPVTLSCSQTLNHNVMYWYQQKSSQAPKLLFHYYDKDFNNEADTPDNFQSRRPNTSFCFLDIRSPGLGDTAMYLCATSRDLEQVEAFFGQGTRLTVV.

This clonotype came up many times. The rearrangement links TRBV29-1 to TRBJ1-1; D is unclear. V dropped 7 bases and J dropped 0 bases, with 12 bases sitting between them. Germline CDR1 SQVTM, CDR2 ANQGSEA. This CDR3 is 13 amino acids long. CDR3 sequence reads: CSADKIMNTEAFF. DNA of the CDR3: TGCAGCGCCGATAAAATCATGAACACTGAAGCTTTCTTT.

The chain recombines TRBV9 with TRBJ2-1; the match to TRBD2 covers 14 bases. The CDR3 is made up of 14 amino acids. Germline V gene lookup returns CDR1 SGDLS and CDR2 YYNGEE. V shed 4 bases, J shed 12 bases, and the junction held 6 bases outside the gene matches. The CDR3 DNA reads TGTGCCAGCAGCACCGGGACTAGCGGGAGTACGCAGTTCTTC. This codes for CASSTGTSGSTQFF.

The chain has TRBV11-2 and TRBJ2-3; 9 nucleotides match TRBD2. The trim removed 2 bases at V and 2 bases at J, leaving 5 bases unmatched. Germline V lookup: CDR1 SGHAT, CDR2 FQNNGV. This CDR3 comprises 16 residues. Here the CDR3 DNA reads TGTGCCAGCAGCTTAATGGCGGGGGGGAACACAGATACGCAGTATTTT. Residues: CASSLMAGGNTDTQYF.

At least ten counts were recorded for this clonotype. V usage is TRBV2 and J usage is TRBJ1-6; D gene unclear. The germline V gene has CDR1 SNHLY and CDR2 FYNNEI. V lost 4 bases, J lost 3 bases, and 10 bases lay in between. The CDR3 has 15 amino acids. The CDR3 sequence is CASSALQIYNSPLHF. The CDR3 DNA sequence: TGTGCCAGCAGTGCGTTACAGATCTATAATTCACCCCTCCACTTT.

This clonotype was seen ten or more times. The rearrangement uses TRBV29-1 and TRBJ2-3; no definite D call. CDR3 length: 14 amino acids. From germline, CDR1 is SQVTM and CDR2 ANQGSEA. Deletions cut 6 bases from V and 0 bases from J, with 13 bases between. The CDR3 DNA is TGCAGCGTCCAAGAGTTGGGGAGCACAGATACGCAGTATTTT. It yields the protein CSVQELGSTDTQYF.

Turning to this clonotype: Possible read error: a much larger clone is one base away. J is TRBJ2-1 and V is TRBV29-1; 8 bases are a match to TRBD2. The CDR3 sequence is 13 residues long. Per germline, CDR1 SQVTM and CDR2 ANQGSEA. V trimming: 7 bases; J trimming: 9 bases; junction bases outside the gene matches: 11. DNA for the CDR3: TGCAGCGGGTTGGCGGGAGGAAACAGTGAGCAGTTCTTC. Encoded protein: CSGLAGGNSEQFF.

The chain is built from TRBV7-9 and TRBJ2-3, with 8 bases aligning to TRBD2. Trimming cost V 5 bases and J 6 bases; bases outside gene matches: 7. The CDR3 length is 14 residues. Germline CDR1 SEHNR, CDR2 FQNEAQ (reference sequence). In DNA, the CDR3 is TGTGCCAGCAGCCCCAGCGGGAGTTGGGATACGCAGTATTTT. Amino acids: CASSPSGSWDTQYF.

The chain couples TRBV20-1 to TRBJ2-5; 7 bases agree with TRBD2. The germline V gene encodes CDR1 DFQATT and CDR2 SNEGSKA (reference sequence). The CDR3 covers 15 residues. V was clipped by 0 bases and J by 4 bases; unmatched bases: 8. CDR3 in DNA: TGCAGTGCTAGAGATAGTGGGAGGGCCTTAGAGACCCAGTACTTC. It translates to CSARDSGRALETQYF.

This clonotype was counted many times. The J gene is TRBJ2-2, the V gene TRBV10-1; weak D call: TRBD1 (7 bases). Trimming shortened V by 10 bases and J by 1 base, and 16 bases separated the two germline ends. Germline V gene lookup returns CDR1 WNHNN and CDR2 SYGVQD (reference sequence). This CDR3 has 15 amino acids. The CDR3 spells CATGGGTVNTGELFF. The CDR3 region has the DNA TGCGCCACCGGAGGGGGGACAGTGAACACCGGGGAGCTGTTTTTT.

The sample holds a few counts of this clonotype. The chain uses TRBV3-1 and TRBJ1-6, with unresolved D. V was trimmed by 1 base and J by 6 bases, leaving 10 bases between them. CDR1 is LGHDT and CDR2 is YNNKEL in the germline V gene (reference sequence). This CDR3 contains 15 residues. The CDR3 DNA follows: TGTGCCAGCAGCCAAGGGACGTCGGTTAATTCACCCCTCCACTTT. Protein: CASSQGTSVNSPLHF.

This clonotype was counted ten times or more. The rearrangement links TRBV12-3 or TRBV12-4 to TRBJ2-1; D ambiguous. Trimming stripped 6 bases from V and 2 bases from J, with 8 bases between. The CDR3 spans 13 residues. CDR3 in amino acids: CASSLRTYNEQFF. As DNA, the CDR3 is TGTGCCAGCAGCCTTCGGACCTACAATGAGCAGTTCTTC.

The table lists this clonotype with many counts. Written as DNA, the CDR3 is TGCAGTGCTAGAGAAGGTCCTCAAGAGACCCAGTACTTC. This codes for CSAREGPQETQYF. The rearrangement joins TRBV20-1 to TRBJ2-5; D unresolved. The length of the CDR3 is 13 residues. V gave up 0 bases and J gave up 2 bases, with 7 bases separating them. The germline gives CDR1 DFQATT, CDR2 SNEGSKA (reference sequence).

V and J are TRBV12-3 or TRBV12-4 and TRBJ1-5, with D perhaps matching TRBD1 (6 bases). V lost 6 bases to trimming and J lost 1 base, with 16 bases between them. The CDR3 loop spans 16 amino acids. The CDR3 region has the DNA TGTGCCAGCAGGGTCGCTCGAAGGGGGAGCAATCAGCCCCAGCATTTT. Encoded protein: CASRVARRGSNQPQHF.

The table lists this clonotype with many counts. The chain joins TRBV20-1 to TRBJ2-3; D remains ambiguous. The CDR3 runs to 14 residues. The V gene's germline CDR1 is DFQATT and CDR2 SNEGSKA (reference sequence). Trimming shortened V by 4 bases and J by 1 base, and 12 bases separated the two germline ends. In DNA, the CDR3 is TGCAGTGCTACAGTTTTGGATGGCACAGATACGCAGTATTTT. Its translation is CSATVLDGTDTQYF.

This clonotype was observed at least ten times. The rearrangement joins TRBV18 to TRBJ2-3, with D possibly TRBD2 on 5 matching bases. V was cut by 3 bases and J by 4 bases, with 11 bases left in between. Looked up from germline, CDR1 is KGHSH and CDR2 is LQKENI. The CDR3 extends over 14 amino acids. The CDR3 loop is CASSPRRAPDTQYF. For the CDR3, the DNA is TGTGCCAGCTCACCGAGGCGGGCCCCAGATACGCAGTATTTT.

V is TRBV6-5 and J is TRBJ1-1; the D is unclear. The CDR3 consists of 15 residues. Germline V gives CDR1 MNHEY, CDR2 SVGAGI. V lost 0 bases to trimming and J lost 2 bases, with 10 bases between them. CDR3 protein: CASSYSAQVNTEAFF. The CDR3 DNA sequence: TGTGCCAGCAGTTACTCAGCCCAGGTTAACACTGAAGCTTTCTTT.